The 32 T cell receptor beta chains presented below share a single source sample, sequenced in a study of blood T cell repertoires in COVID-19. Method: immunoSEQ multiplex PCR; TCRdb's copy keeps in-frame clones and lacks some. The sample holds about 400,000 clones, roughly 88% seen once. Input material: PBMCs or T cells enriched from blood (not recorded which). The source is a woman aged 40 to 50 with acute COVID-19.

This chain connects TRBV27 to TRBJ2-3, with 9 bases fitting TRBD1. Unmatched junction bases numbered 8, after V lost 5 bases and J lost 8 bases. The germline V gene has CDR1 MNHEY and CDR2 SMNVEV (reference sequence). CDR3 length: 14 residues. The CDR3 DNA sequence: TGTGCCAGCAGTCCTGCTAGGACAGGGGCTACGCAGTATTTT. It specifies CASSPARTGATQYF.

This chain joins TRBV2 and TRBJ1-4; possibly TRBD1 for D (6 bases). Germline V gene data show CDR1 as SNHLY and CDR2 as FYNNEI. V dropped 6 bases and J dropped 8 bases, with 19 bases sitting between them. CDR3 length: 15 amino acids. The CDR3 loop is CASSVTQGFSEKLFF. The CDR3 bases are TGTGCCAGCAGCGTCACTCAGGGGTTCTCCGAAAAACTGTTTTTT.

In DNA, the CDR3 is TGTGCCAGCACCCGGACAGGGGGCACGTCCCAGCATTTT. Translated: CASTRTGGTSQHF. The chain is built from TRBV2 and TRBJ1-5, with TRBD1 matching over 11 bases. Germline V gene sequence: CDR1 SNHLY, CDR2 FYNNEI. CDR3 size: 13 residues. V trimming: 7 bases; J trimming: 11 bases; junction bases outside the gene matches: 7.

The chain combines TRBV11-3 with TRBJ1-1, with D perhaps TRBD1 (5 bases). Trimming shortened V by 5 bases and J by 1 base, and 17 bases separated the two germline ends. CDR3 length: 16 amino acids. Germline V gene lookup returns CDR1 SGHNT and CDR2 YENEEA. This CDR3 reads CASSQGFWGANTEAFF. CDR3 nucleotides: TGTGCCAGCAGCCAAGGTTTCTGGGGCGCGAACACTGAAGCTTTCTTT.

CDR3: CASSQGHTGAGNTIYF. DNA for the CDR3: TGCGCCAGCAGCCAAGGTCACACAGGGGCTGGAAACACCATATATTTT. J is TRBJ1-3 and V is TRBV4-1; 7 bases agree with TRBD1. The V and J ends lost 1 base and 2 bases, in that order; junction bases with no gene match: 5. There are 16 residues in the CDR3. Germline CDR1 and CDR2: MGHRA and YSYEKL.

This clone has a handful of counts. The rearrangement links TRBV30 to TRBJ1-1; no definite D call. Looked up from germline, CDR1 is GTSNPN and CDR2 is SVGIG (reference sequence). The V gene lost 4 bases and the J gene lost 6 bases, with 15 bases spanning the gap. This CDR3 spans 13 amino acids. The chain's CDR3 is CAWMVTAPSEAFF. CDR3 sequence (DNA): TGTGCCTGGATGGTCACAGCCCCCTCTGAAGCTTTCTTT.

This CDR3 is CASTPGGGSRYGYTF. Written as DNA, the CDR3 is TGTGCCAGCACCCCCGGCGGGGGATCGCGGTATGGCTACACCTTC. J is TRBJ1-2 and V is TRBV28, with D perhaps matching TRBD1 (5 bases). Looked up from germline, CDR1 is MDHEN and CDR2 is SYDVKM. V was pared by 7 bases and J by 5 bases, with 20 bases between. The CDR3 runs to 15 residues.

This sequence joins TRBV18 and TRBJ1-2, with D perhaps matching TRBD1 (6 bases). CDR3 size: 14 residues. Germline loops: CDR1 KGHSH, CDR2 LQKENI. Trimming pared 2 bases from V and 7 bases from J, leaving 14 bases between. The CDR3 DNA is TGTGCCAGCTCACCAACCGACAGGTTCAGTGGCTACACCTTC. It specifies CASSPTDRFSGYTF.

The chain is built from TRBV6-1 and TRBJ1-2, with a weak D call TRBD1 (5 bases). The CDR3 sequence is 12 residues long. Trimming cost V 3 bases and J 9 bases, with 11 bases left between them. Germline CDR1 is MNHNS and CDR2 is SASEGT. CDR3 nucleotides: TGTGCCAGCAGTGAGGGGAGGGGTCGCTACACCTTC. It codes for CASSEGRGRYTF.

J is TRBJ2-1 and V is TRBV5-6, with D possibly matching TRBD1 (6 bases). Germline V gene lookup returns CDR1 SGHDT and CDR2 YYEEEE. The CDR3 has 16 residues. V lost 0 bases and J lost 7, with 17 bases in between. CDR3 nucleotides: TGTGCCAGCAGCTTGGATTTTATTCGAGGGGGTAATGAGCAGTTCTTC. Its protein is CASSLDFIRGGNEQFF.

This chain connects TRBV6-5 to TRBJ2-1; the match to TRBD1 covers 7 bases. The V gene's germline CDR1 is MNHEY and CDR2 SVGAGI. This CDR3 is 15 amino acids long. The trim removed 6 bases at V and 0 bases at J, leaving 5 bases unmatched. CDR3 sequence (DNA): TGTGCCAGCAGGGACCGGGACAGCTCCTACAATGAGCAGTTCTTC. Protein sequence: CASRDRDSSYNEQFF.

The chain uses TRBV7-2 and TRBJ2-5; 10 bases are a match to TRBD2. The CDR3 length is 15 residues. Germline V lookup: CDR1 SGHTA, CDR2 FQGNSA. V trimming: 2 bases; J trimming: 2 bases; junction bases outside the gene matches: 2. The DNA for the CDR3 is TGTGCCAGCAGCTTACAGACTAGCGGGCAAGAGACCCAGTACTTC. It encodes CASSLQTSGQETQYF.

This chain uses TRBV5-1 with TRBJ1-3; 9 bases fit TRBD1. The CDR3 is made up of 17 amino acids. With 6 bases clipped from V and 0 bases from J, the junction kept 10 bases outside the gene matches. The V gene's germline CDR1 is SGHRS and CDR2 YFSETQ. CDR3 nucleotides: TGCGCCAGCACCGCAGGGACAGGGCGATCCTCTGGAAACACCATATATTTT. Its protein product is CASTAGTGRSSGNTIYF.

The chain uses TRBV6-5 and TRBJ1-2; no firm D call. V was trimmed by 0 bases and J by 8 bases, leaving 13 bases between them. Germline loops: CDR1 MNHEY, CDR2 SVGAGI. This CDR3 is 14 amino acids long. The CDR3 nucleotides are TGTGCCAGCAGTTACTCGCGGGCAACGGGAGGCTACACCTTC. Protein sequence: CASSYSRATGGYTF.

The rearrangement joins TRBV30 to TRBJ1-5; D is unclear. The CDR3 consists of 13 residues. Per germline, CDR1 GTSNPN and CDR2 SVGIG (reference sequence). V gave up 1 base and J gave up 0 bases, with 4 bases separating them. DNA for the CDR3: TGTGCCTGGAGTGCTACTAGCAATCAGCCCCAGCATTTT. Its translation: CAWSATSNQPQHF.

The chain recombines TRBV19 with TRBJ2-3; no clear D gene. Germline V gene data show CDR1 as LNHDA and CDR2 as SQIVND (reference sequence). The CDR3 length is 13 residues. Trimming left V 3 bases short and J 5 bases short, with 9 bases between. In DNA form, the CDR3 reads TGTGCCAGTAGTATCGCAATCGGAGATACGCAGTATTTT. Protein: CASSIAIGDTQYF.

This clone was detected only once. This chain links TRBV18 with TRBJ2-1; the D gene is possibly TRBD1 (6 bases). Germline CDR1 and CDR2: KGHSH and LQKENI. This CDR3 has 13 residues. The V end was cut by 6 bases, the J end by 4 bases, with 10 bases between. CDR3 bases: TGTGCCAGCTCCCCGACAGGATACAATGAGCAGTTCTTC. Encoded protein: CASSPTGYNEQFF.

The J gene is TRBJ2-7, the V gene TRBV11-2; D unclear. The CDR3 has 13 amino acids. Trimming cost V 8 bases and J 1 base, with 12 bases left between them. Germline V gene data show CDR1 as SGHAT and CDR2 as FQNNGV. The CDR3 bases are TGTGCCAGCGCCCTGCTAGGTTCCTACGAGCAGTACTTC. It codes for CASALLGSYEQYF.

CDR3 in amino acids: CASTGQGADTQYF. As DNA, the CDR3 is TGTGCCAGCACGGGACAGGGTGCGGATACGCAGTATTTT. V is TRBV3-1 (or the pseudogene TRBV3-2) and J is TRBJ2-3, with 9 bases lining up with TRBD1. CDR1 is LGHDT and CDR2 is YNNKEL in the germline V gene (reference sequence). The CDR3 covers 13 residues. The V gene end was trimmed by 7 bases and the J gene end by 6 bases; junction bases not matched to a gene: 5.

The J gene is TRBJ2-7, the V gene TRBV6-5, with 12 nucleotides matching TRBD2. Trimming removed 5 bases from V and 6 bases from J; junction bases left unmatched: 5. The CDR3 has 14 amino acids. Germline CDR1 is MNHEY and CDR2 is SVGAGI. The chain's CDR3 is CASSTLAGGFEQYF. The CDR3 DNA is TGTGCCAGCAGTACCCTAGCGGGGGGGTTCGAGCAGTACTTC.

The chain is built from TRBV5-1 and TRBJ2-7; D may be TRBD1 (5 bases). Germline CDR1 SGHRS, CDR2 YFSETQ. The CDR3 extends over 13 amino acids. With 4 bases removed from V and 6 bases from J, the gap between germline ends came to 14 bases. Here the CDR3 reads CASSAPQGGEQYF. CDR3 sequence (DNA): TGCGCCAGCAGCGCCCCGCAGGGCGGCGAGCAGTACTTC.

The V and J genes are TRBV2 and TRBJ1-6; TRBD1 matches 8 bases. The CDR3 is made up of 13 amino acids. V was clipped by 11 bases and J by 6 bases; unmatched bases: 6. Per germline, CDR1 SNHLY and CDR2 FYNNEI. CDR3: CAGTGRGNSPLHF. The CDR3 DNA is TGTGCCGGGACAGGTCGGGGTAATTCACCCCTCCACTTT.

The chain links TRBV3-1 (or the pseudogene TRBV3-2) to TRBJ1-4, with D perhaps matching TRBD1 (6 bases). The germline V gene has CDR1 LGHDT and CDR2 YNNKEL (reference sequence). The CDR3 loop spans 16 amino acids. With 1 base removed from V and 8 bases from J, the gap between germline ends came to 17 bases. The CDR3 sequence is CASSQGRRQDREKLFF. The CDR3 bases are TGTGCCAGCAGCCAAGGTCGAAGACAGGATCGAGAAAAACTGTTTTTT.

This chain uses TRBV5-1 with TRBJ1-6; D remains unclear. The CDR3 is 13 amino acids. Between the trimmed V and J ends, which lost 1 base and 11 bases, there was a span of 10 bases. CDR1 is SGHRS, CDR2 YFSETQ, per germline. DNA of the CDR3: TGCGCCAGCAGCTTGATATCCTTTCCACCCCTCCACTTT. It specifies CASSLISFPPLHF.

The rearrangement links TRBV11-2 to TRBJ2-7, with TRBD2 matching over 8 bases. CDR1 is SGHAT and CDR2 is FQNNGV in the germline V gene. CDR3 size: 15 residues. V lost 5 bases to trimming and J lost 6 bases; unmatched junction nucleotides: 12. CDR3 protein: CASSILRTSSGEQYF. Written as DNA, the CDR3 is TGTGCCAGCAGCATACTACGGACTAGCTCGGGCGAGCAGTACTTC.

The CDR3 protein is CASSVGSSDRYNEQFF. The CDR3 bases are TGTGCCAGCAGCGTAGGGAGCTCCGACCGCTACAATGAGCAGTTCTTC. The chain carries TRBV9 and TRBJ2-1; D ambiguous. CDR1 SGDLS and CDR2 YYNGEE come from the germline V gene. The CDR3 length is 16 residues. V was clipped by 0 bases and J by 3 bases, with 13 bases between them. The whole variable domain, filled in from reference TRBV9 and TRBJ2-1, reads DSGVTQTPKHLITATGQRVTLRCSPRSGDLSVYWYQQSLDQGLQFLIQYYNGEERAKGNILERFSAQQFPDLHSELNLSSLELGDSALYFCASSVGSSDRYNEQFFGPGTRLTVL.

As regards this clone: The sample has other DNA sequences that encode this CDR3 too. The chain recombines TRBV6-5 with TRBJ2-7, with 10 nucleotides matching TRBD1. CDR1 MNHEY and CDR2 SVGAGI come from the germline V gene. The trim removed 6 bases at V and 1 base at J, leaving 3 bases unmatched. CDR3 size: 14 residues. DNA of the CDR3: TGTGCCAGCAGCCGGGACAGGGGTTCCTACGAGCAGTACTTC. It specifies CASSRDRGSYEQYF.

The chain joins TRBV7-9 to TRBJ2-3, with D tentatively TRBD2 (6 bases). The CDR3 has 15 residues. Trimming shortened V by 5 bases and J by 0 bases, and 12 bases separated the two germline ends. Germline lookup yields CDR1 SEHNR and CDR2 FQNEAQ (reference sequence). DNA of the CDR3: TGTGCCAGCAGCCACGGGACTCCTAGCACAGATACGCAGTATTTT. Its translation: CASSHGTPSTDTQYF.

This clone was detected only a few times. The CDR3 reads CASSLGGPGNTIYF. The DNA of the CDR3 is TGTGCCAGCAGTCTCGGTGGTCCCGGAAACACCATATATTTT. The chain links TRBV2 to TRBJ1-3; D unclear. V dropped 5 bases and J dropped 4 bases, with 12 bases sitting between them. This CDR3 spans 14 amino acids. Germline lookup yields CDR1 SNHLY and CDR2 FYNNEI.

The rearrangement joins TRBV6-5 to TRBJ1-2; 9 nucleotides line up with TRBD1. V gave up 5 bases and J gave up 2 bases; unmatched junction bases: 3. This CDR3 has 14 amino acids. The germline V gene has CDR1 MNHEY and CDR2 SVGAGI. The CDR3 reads CASSRDRVNYGYTF. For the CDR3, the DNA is TGTGCCAGCAGTAGGGACAGGGTAAACTATGGCTACACCTTC.

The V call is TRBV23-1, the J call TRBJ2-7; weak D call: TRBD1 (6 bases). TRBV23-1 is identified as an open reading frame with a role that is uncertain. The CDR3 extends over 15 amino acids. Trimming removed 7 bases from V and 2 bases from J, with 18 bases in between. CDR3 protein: CASTPLRDTAYEQYF. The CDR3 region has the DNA TGCGCCAGCACCCCCCTACGGGACACAGCCTACGAGCAGTACTTC.

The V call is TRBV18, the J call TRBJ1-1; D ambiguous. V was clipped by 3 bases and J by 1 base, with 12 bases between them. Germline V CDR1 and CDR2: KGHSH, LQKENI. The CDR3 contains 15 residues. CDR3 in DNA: TGTGCCAGCTCACCTTATACGCCCGGGAACACTGAAGCTTTCTTT. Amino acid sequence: CASSPYTPGNTEAFF.